A single sample is the source of the 20 T cell receptor beta chains below, sequenced in a study of radiotherapy plus CTLA-4 blockade in lung cancer. Data came from immunoSEQ multiplex PCR; TCRdb stores just in-frame clones and leaves some out. This table holds about 56,000 clones, approximately 80% found once. The source was peripheral blood, collected from a patient treated with radiotherapy plus ipilimumab. The receptors were sampled from a human donor with non-small cell lung cancer who had a complete response to radiotherapy plus ipilimumab.

This clone has only a few counts. The rearrangement links TRBV6-6 to TRBJ2-5; tentative D call: TRBD2 (6 bases). This CDR3 spans 15 amino acids. Trimming took 2 bases from V and 5 from J, leaving 15 bases between them. Per germline, CDR1 MNHNY and CDR2 SVGAGI (reference sequence). CDR3 in DNA: TGTGCCAGCAGTTACGGTTCGGGGGACGGGGAGACCCAGTACTTC. This encodes CASSYGSGDGETQYF.

This sequence joins TRBV5-4 and TRBJ1-2, with D maybe TRBD1 (5 bases). V was cut by 0 bases and J by 5 bases, with 8 bases left in between. This CDR3 is 13 amino acids long. CDR1 and CDR2 (germline): SGHNT, YYREEE (reference sequence). The CDR3 DNA reads TGTGCCAGCAGCTTGGATCAGGGATATGGCTACACCTTC. Translating it yields CASSLDQGYGYTF.

J is TRBJ1-1 and V is TRBV6-5, with a possible D match to TRBD1 (5 bases). The CDR3 totals 13 residues. With 7 bases removed from V and 4 bases from J, the gap between germline ends came to 13 bases. Germline V lookup: CDR1 MNHEY, CDR2 SVGAGI. CDR3 sequence (DNA): TGTGCCAGCATGTCAGGGAGGGCCACTGAAGCTTTCTTT. Amino acid sequence: CASMSGRATEAFF.

This rearrangement joins TRBV20-1 to TRBJ1-2, with D possibly being TRBD1 (6 bases). The CDR3 covers 11 residues. Germline V gene sequence: CDR1 DFQATT, CDR2 SNEGSKA (reference sequence). V was cut by 6 bases and J by 3 bases, with 8 bases left in between. CDR3 residues: CSARTDYGYTF. The CDR3 coding sequence is TGCAGTGCAAGGACAGACTATGGCTACACCTTC.

The chain combines TRBV19 with TRBJ1-4, with 9 bases aligning to TRBD1. The germline V gene has CDR1 LNHDA and CDR2 SQIVND (reference sequence). The CDR3 consists of 18 residues. The J segment lost 1 base and the V segment lost 7 bases, leaving 13 bases of the junction unmatched. CDR3 DNA sequence: TGTGCCAGTAACAACGGGACAGGGACGTCTTTAACTAATGAAAAACTGTTTTTT. This gives the protein CASNNGTGTSLTNEKLFF.

This clone showed up just a few times. The gene calls are TRBV7-8 and TRBJ2-1, with 16 bases aligning to TRBD2. Trimming removed 5 bases from V and 5 bases from J; junction bases left unmatched: 3. CDR3 length: 16 amino acids. In germline, CDR1 is SGHVS, CDR2 FQNEAQ. The CDR3 spells CASSPGLAGGDNEQFF. As DNA, the CDR3 is TGTGCCAGCAGCCCGGGACTAGCGGGAGGGGACAATGAGCAGTTCTTC.

The V and J genes are TRBV29-1 and TRBJ2-1, with a tentative D call TRBD1 (7 bases). CDR3 length: 13 residues. V lost 6 bases and J lost 4, with 13 bases in between. Per the germline V gene, CDR1 is SQVTM and CDR2 is ANQGSEA. CDR3 DNA sequence: TGCAGCGTGGCGGGACAGCGTTACAATGAGCAGTTCTTC. It translates to CSVAGQRYNEQFF.

V gene TRBV5-1 combines with J gene TRBJ2-2, with 11 bases matching TRBD1. V lost 4 bases to trimming and J lost 5 bases; unmatched junction nucleotides: 7. This CDR3 region has 16 residues. CDR1 is SGHRS, CDR2 YFSETQ, per germline. The CDR3 region has the DNA TGCGCCAGCAGCCCGGGACAGGGGGTAATGACCGGGGAGCTGTTTTTT. The encoded protein is CASSPGQGVMTGELFF.

The gene calls are TRBV6-1 and TRBJ1-2; 9 nucleotides line up with TRBD1. The CDR3 has 13 amino acids. Germline CDR1 MNHNS, CDR2 SASEGT. V dropped 6 bases and J dropped 3; count of bases not matched to a gene: 2. CDR3 in DNA: TGTGCCAGCAGCCGGGACAGGGACTATGGCTACACCTTC. This encodes CASSRDRDYGYTF.

CDR3 in DNA: TGTGCCAGTAGTGCGGGACAGGGTGAGGGGCACACTGAAGCTTTCTTT. This codes for CASSAGQGEGHTEAFF. This chain joins TRBV19 and TRBJ1-1; TRBD1 matches at 9 bases. The CDR3 contains 16 residues. Germline V CDR1 and CDR2: LNHDA, SQIVND (reference sequence). With V trimmed by 5 bases and J by 3 bases, 10 bases remained unmatched.

The gene calls are TRBV18 and TRBJ1-3; D is possibly TRBD1 (5 bases). Germline CDR1 and CDR2: KGHSH and LQKENI. The CDR3 runs 16 residues. V lost 0 bases, J lost 0 bases, and 9 bases lay in between. The chain's CDR3 is CASSPPTDSSGNTIYF. The CDR3 DNA is TGTGCCAGCTCACCACCGACAGATTCCTCTGGAAACACCATATATTTT. The complete variable domain, with remaining parts taken from reference TRBV18 and TRBJ1-3, reads NAGVMQNPRHLVRRRGQEARLRCSPMKGHSHVYWYRQLPEEGLKFMVYLQKENIIDESGMPKERFSAEFPKEGPSILRIQQVVRGDSAAYFCASSPPTDSSGNTIYFGEGSWLTVV.

The chain uses TRBV9 and TRBJ1-1, with D tentatively TRBD1 (5 bases). This CDR3 is built from 15 residues. Trimming removed 0 bases from V and 1 base from J, with 10 bases in between. Germline CDR1 SGDLS, CDR2 YYNGEE. CDR3 amino acids: CASSVGGQQNTEAFF. CDR3 sequence (DNA): TGTGCCAGCAGCGTAGGAGGACAACAGAACACTGAAGCTTTCTTT.

The V call is TRBV5-1, the J call TRBJ2-3; D remains ambiguous. The germline V gene encodes CDR1 SGHRS and CDR2 YFSETQ. CDR3 size: 17 residues. V dropped 1 base and J dropped 2 bases, with 17 bases sitting between them. CDR3 sequence reads: CASSLLLGQKITDTQYF. DNA for the CDR3: TGCGCCAGCAGCTTGCTGCTGGGCCAAAAAATCACAGATACGCAGTATTTT. Looking up the rest from reference TRBV5-1 and TRBJ2-3 gives the full variable domain: KAGVTQTPRYLIKTRGQQVTLSCSPISGHRSVSWYQQTPGQGLQFLFEYFSETQRNKGNFPGRFSGRQFSNSRSEMNVSTLELGDSALYLCASSLLLGQKITDTQYFGPGTRLTVL.

The chain recombines TRBV7-9 with TRBJ2-2; TRBD1 matches 11 bases. The germline V gene has CDR1 SEHNR and CDR2 FQNEAQ (reference sequence). CDR3 length: 15 residues. V was pared by 5 bases and J by 4 bases, with 3 bases of the junction left unmatched. The CDR3 region is CASSTGTGGTGELFF. The CDR3 DNA sequence: TGTGCCAGCAGCACGGGGACAGGGGGCACCGGGGAGCTGTTTTTT.

The chain combines TRBV7-2 with TRBJ1-2; perhaps TRBD1 as D (6 bases). The CDR3 extends over 13 amino acids. Germline CDR1 SGHTA, CDR2 FQGNSA. V was cut by 5 bases and J by 2 bases, with 9 bases left in between. For the CDR3, the DNA is TGTGCCAGCAGCACAGGGTCGAACTATGGCTACACCTTC. Encoded protein: CASSTGSNYGYTF.

This clone occurred a few times. This chain uses TRBV23-1 with TRBJ1-4; maybe TRBD1 (6 bases). TRBV23-1 is an open reading frame whose function is uncertain. V was cut by 5 bases and J by 6 bases, with 16 bases left in between. CDR3 size: 15 residues. CDR3 nucleotides: TGCGCCAGCAGTTCTAGACAGGTGCCGGATGAAAAACTGTTTTTT. Its protein is CASSSRQVPDEKLFF.

This clone was found once. V gene TRBV11-2 combines with J gene TRBJ2-1; 7 nucleotides match TRBD2. Looked up from germline, CDR1 is SGHAT and CDR2 is FQNNGV. Germline trimming cut 5 bases from V and 4 bases from J; bases unmatched to any gene: 5. This CDR3 spans 14 amino acids. CDR3 loop: CASSTYGRYNEQFF. CDR3 in DNA: TGTGCCAGCAGCACCTACGGGAGGTACAATGAGCAGTTCTTC.

This clone came up a few times. The CDR3 reads CASSFGTVFYGYTF. CDR3 sequence (DNA): TGTGCCAGCAGCTTCGGGACAGTATTCTATGGCTACACCTTC. This chain links TRBV7-9 with TRBJ1-2, with 7 bases lining up with TRBD1. Germline V gene sequence: CDR1 SEHNR, CDR2 FQNEAQ (reference sequence). The CDR3 is made up of 14 amino acids. V was pared by 3 bases and J by 4 bases, with 5 bases of the junction left unmatched.

This chain uses TRBV30 with TRBJ2-7; 13 positions agree with TRBD2. The CDR3 length is 15 residues. The germline V gene has CDR1 GTSNPN and CDR2 SVGIG (reference sequence). V lost 2 bases and J lost 6; bases outside the gene matches: 7. CDR3 region: CAWSRKTSGRSEQYV. The CDR3 DNA reads TGTGCCTGGAGTCGGAAGACTAGCGGGAGGAGCGAGCAGTACGTC.

This clone showed up just a few times. This rearrangement joins TRBV4-1 to TRBJ2-3; 11 bases agree with TRBD2. Trimming at V came to 3 bases and at J to 1 base, leaving 3 bases not matched to a gene. The V gene's germline CDR1 is MGHRA and CDR2 YSYEKL. CDR3 length: 16 amino acids. The CDR3 DNA is TGCGCCAGCAGCCAGGAACTAGCGGGGGGCACAGATACGCAGTATTTT. Its translation is CASSQELAGGTDTQYF.